This is a list of T cell receptor beta chains from one sample in a study of T cell changes during pregnancy in multiple sclerosis. Sequencing was performed with immunoSEQ multiplex PCR; in TCRdb, only in-frame clones are kept and a portion is missing. The sample gives 60,000 to 90,000 clones, around 91% of which show up once; 1.9% is in the top ten. The starting material was peripheral blood, obtained before pregnancy. These receptors all come from a female donor with multiple sclerosis, enrolled in a pregnancy study. Each CDR3 is given with its conserved first and last residue. Each record gives: D gene, clone size, J gene, V gene, CDR3 DNA, CDR3 protein. The D gene is left open where the match is weak. Rows give clone size only sometimes, using once, few, many, or a class for an expanded clone.

D gene: NA; clone size: NA; J gene: TRBJ1-2; V gene: TRBV28; CDR3 DNA: TGTGCCAGCAGTTTACCGGCGGTACTTAACTATGGCTACACCTTC; CDR3 protein: CASSLPAVLNYGYTF
D gene: NA; clone size: NA; J gene: TRBJ1-2; V gene: TRBV5-1; CDR3 DNA: TGCGCCAGCAGCCGTCGACAGACCGGTGGGGACTATGGCTACACCTTC; CDR3 protein: CASSRRQTGGDYGYTF
D gene: NA; clone size: NA; J gene: TRBJ1-2; V gene: TRBV5-1; CDR3 DNA: TGCGCCAGCAGCCCCCAAGCGGGTTACATAAACTATGGCTACACCTTC; CDR3 protein: CASSPQAGYINYGYTF
D gene: NA; clone size: NA; J gene: TRBJ2-7; V gene: TRBV18; CDR3 DNA: TGTGCCAGCTCACCACGACAGGGAGGCTACGAGCAGTACTTC; CDR3 protein: CASSPRQGGYEQYF
D gene: NA; clone size: NA; J gene: TRBJ2-1; V gene: TRBV5-1; CDR3 DNA: TGCGCCAGCAGCTTGGGTCTCCCGAATGAGCAGTTCTTC; CDR3 protein: CASSLGLPNEQFF
D gene: TRBD1; clone size: NA; J gene: TRBJ2-7; V gene: TRBV5-1; CDR3 DNA: TGCGCCAGCAGCTTCGCAGGACAGGGCTACGAGCAGTACTTC; CDR3 protein: CASSFAGQGYEQYF
D gene: NA; clone size: NA; J gene: TRBJ2-5; V gene: TRBV30; CDR3 DNA: TGTGCCTGGAGTTCGGGACTTCTTTCAGGAGAGACCCAGTACTTC; CDR3 protein: CAWSSGLLSGETQYF
D gene: NA; clone size: few; J gene: TRBJ2-3; V gene: TRBV7-8; CDR3 DNA: TGTGCCAGCAGCCGCAGTACCGGACTCGGCGCAGATACGCAGTATTTT; CDR3 protein: CASSRSTGLGADTQYF
D gene: TRBD2; clone size: NA; J gene: TRBJ2-1; V gene: TRBV18; CDR3 DNA: TGTGCCAGCTCACCAACCGCGGGGGGATACAATGAGCAGTTCTTC; CDR3 protein: CASSPTAGGYNEQFF
D gene: NA; clone size: NA; J gene: TRBJ1-5; V gene: TRBV2; CDR3 DNA: TGTGCCAGCAGTGTTGGGGTTGGGGGCGGCAATCAGCCCCAGCATTTT; CDR3 protein: CASSVGVGGGNQPQHF
D gene: NA; clone size: NA; J gene: TRBJ1-3; V gene: TRBV4-1; CDR3 DNA: TGCGCCAGCAGCTCCCAAACGCGGTTCTCTGGAAACACCATATATTTT; CDR3 protein: CASSSQTRFSGNTIYF
D gene: NA; clone size: few; J gene: TRBJ2-2; V gene: TRBV6-5; CDR3 DNA: TGTGCCAGCAGTTATCTTAGTGTCACCGGGGAGCTGTTTTTT; CDR3 protein: CASSYLSVTGELFF
D gene: NA; clone size: NA; J gene: TRBJ2-1; V gene: TRBV2; CDR3 DNA: TGTGCCAGCAGTGGGTGGTGGGCGGGCTCCCCGAGCTCCTACAATGAGCAGTTCTTC; CDR3 protein: CASSGWWAGSPSSYNEQFF
D gene: TRBD2; clone size: once; J gene: TRBJ2-3; V gene: TRBV6-1; CDR3 DNA: TGTGCCAGCACCGGACTAGAGGTCACAGATACGCAGTATTTT; CDR3 protein: CASTGLEVTDTQYF
D gene: NA; clone size: NA; J gene: TRBJ1-2; V gene: TRBV5-5; CDR3 DNA: TGTGCCAGCAGCCCGGCCCCAGGGGCAAGCTATGGCTACACCTTC; CDR3 protein: CASSPAPGASYGYTF
D gene: NA; clone size: NA; J gene: TRBJ2-1; V gene: TRBV7-8; CDR3 DNA: TGTGCCAGCAGTCCCATCCCCGGGACCTACAATGAGCAGTTCTTC; CDR3 protein: CASSPIPGTYNEQFF
D gene: NA; clone size: NA; J gene: TRBJ2-2; V gene: TRBV5-1; CDR3 DNA: TGCGCCAGCAGGATAGGAGGGGGGGACACCGGGGAGCTGTTTTTT; CDR3 protein: CASRIGGGDTGELFF
D gene: NA; clone size: NA; J gene: TRBJ1-1; V gene: TRBV14; CDR3 DNA: TGTGCCAGCAGCCCCTGGCGGGGGGGCTCGGAAGCTTTCTTT; CDR3 protein: CASSPWRGGSEAFF
D gene: NA; clone size: NA; J gene: TRBJ1-1; V gene: TRBV19; CDR3 DNA: TGTGCCAGTAGTATAGGGCAGAACACTGAAGCTTTCTTT; CDR3 protein: CASSIGQNTEAFF
D gene: NA; clone size: NA; J gene: TRBJ2-7; V gene: TRBV6-1; CDR3 DNA: TGTGCCAGCAGCTCACATCCCTTTCTCTACGAGCAGTACTTC; CDR3 protein: CASSSHPFLYEQYF
D gene: NA; clone size: NA; J gene: TRBJ2-7; V gene: TRBV7-3; CDR3 DNA: TGTGCCAGCAGCCCGTCGGGACAAGGGTGGGAGCAGTACTTC; CDR3 protein: CASSPSGQGWEQYF
D gene: NA; clone size: NA; J gene: TRBJ1-2; V gene: TRBV7-9; CDR3 DNA: TGTGCCAGCAGCTTAGCGACCGGAGCTATTGGCTACACCTTC; CDR3 protein: CASSLATGAIGYTF
D gene: NA; clone size: NA; J gene: TRBJ2-7; V gene: TRBV18; CDR3 DNA: TGTGCCAGCTCACAAAACGCGGGACCTACTGAGCAGTACTTC; CDR3 protein: CASSQNAGPTEQYF
D gene: NA; clone size: NA; J gene: TRBJ2-3; V gene: TRBV5-6; CDR3 DNA: TGTGCCAGCAGCAAAAGGGGGGGGGCTATCACAGATACGCAGTATTTT; CDR3 protein: CASSKRGGAITDTQYF